This TCR beta chain was recorded in a study of regulatory T cells in long-lasting Graves disease (dated by TCRdb to about 2021). Background for the entire study: Persistent Graves' disease was defined as persistently positive TSH receptor autoantibodies together with antithyroid drug treatment for over 5 years. Persistent Graves' disease patients were compared with newly diagnosed Graves' disease patients by peripheral blood TCR sequencing and RNA sequencing. TCR sequencing covered roughly 13 persistent and 20 or so newly diagnosed Graves' disease patients, 33 samples in total. Antithyroid drugs had been taken for ten to twelve years on average by persistent Graves' disease patients in the clinical cohort. The study took place in China and was registered as a clinical trial. General study outcomes and caveats: Only peripheral blood was studied, because thyroid tissue, the primary lesion, was inaccessible. The small sample size was acknowledged by the authors as a limitation that may reduce accuracy. Persistent disease showed preferential use of TRBV28, TRBJ1-2 and TRBJ2-5, whereas newly diagnosed disease favored TRBV20-1 and TRBJ2-1. Sequencing and analysis were limited to the TCR beta chain. Persistent Graves' disease patients showed lower TCR Shannon entropy and fewer highly expanded clones than newly diagnosed patients, suggesting clonal expansion. A larger number of public clonotypes was shared among persistent patients (about 2,700) than among newly diagnosed patients (about 990).

V sheds 3 bases and J sheds 4 bases, leaving 13 bases between their ends. The CDR3 contains 13 residues, cysteine and phenylalanine counted. Only the CDR3 part of the read is kept: 39 bases, read in frame from the first base. The germline V gene (reference sequence) provides CDR1 DFQATT and CDR2 SNEGSKA. What this sample's time point label stands for: persistent/refractory GD, antithyroid drugs over 5 years with positive TRAb. For both TCR sequencing and RNA sequencing, RNA was extracted from PBMCs using TRIzol. The diagnosis of Graves' disease followed American Thyroid Association guidelines. Patients for the study were recruited at an endocrinology department in Xi'an, China. Each patient gave roughly 8.4 milliliters of peripheral blood, collected in an EDTA anticoagulant tube. Ficoll Paque Plus density gradient separation was used to isolate PBMCs, and no further T cell sorting was done. RNA quality was checked with an Agilent 2100 Bioanalyzer and agarose gel, and concentration with a NanoDrop 2000.

The library came from multiplex PCR. For sequencing, an Illumina HiSeq 4000 was employed. TCR beta libraries were built with iRepertoire HTBI primers and Arm-PCR amplification of CDR3 regions. PCR products were gel purified before sequencing. For the original study's pipeline: Gene usage analysis of CDR3 amino acid clonotypes used the roughly 62 TRBV and about 13 TRBJ segments found across samples. COPE and FqMerger were used to merge the filtered high-quality paired reads into contigs. Contigs were aligned with BLAST to IMGT TRBV, TRBD and TRBJ reference genes, and CDR3 was defined per IMGT. Highly expanded clones were defined as clonotypes with a frequency above 0.1%. Repertoire diversity was measured by Shannon entropy, and V-J evenness by the Gini coefficient. A clonotype found in more than one individual was treated as public. Clones were called with MiXCR by TCRdb after fastp trimmed the public reads at Q25, and only in-frame beta chains were retained. Identical CDR3 protein sequences are pooled into one entry, listed with their most common genes and DNA. TCRdb's processing, not the authors' own work, is the source of the V and J calls. For this sample there are approximately 350,000 distinct CDR3 sequences; approximately 25% appear just once. The ten largest clones add up to under 35% of the sample.

This clonotype was observed at least ten times. The antigen it recognizes is unknown. There are no base qualities to consult, and no much larger clone falls within one base. The sequence links TRBV20-1 to TRBJ2-7; the D call could be TRBD1 or TRBD2, with each sharing 5 bases. Sequenced material: peripheral blood mononuclear cells (PBMCs), taken when the disease was refractory, from a patient treated with antithyroid drugs. The clonotype originates from a woman aged 40 to 50 with Graves disease. Donor details come from another sample of the same person, matched by shared clones. The CDR3 region: CSARLVGVYEQYF. Here is the DNA: TGCAGTGCTAGGTTGGTGGGGGTTTACGAGCAGTACTTC.